This TCR beta chain was obtained from a study of blood T cell repertoires in COVID-19. Turning to the study itself: Whether acute or convalescent, the COVID-19 samples came from the United States, Italy and Spain.

Trimming stripped 5 bases from V and 4 bases from J, with 17 bases between. CDR1 is SGHTA and CDR2 is FQGTGA in the germline V gene. This CDR3 has 15 amino acids. As processed by the authors: For nucleated cells, counts were estimated from reference gene primer amplification. The protocol was immunoSEQ multiplex PCR, while the TCRdb copy is restricted to in-frame clones and leaves out a portion. V and J calls plus clone size are reproduced from that table; the DNA served to infer D and trimming. The sample has under 300,000 clones, nearly 95% seen once. The TCR originated in a man aged 25 to 45 with COVID-19, enrolled during active disease. This sequence joins TRBV7-3 and TRBJ1-1; D is possibly TRBD1 (5 bases). Sequencing used peripheral blood. The CDR3 nucleotides are TGTGCCAGCAGCGTTTCCAGGGATGGTGGCACTGAAGCTTTCTTT. It yields the protein CASSVSRDGGTEAFF.